This T cell receptor beta chain was documented in a study of control samples from healthy donors and cancer patients. Measured with immunoSEQ multiplex PCR; TCRdb has only the in-frame clones, and not every one. This table has fewer than 90,000 clones, approximately 87% appearing once. Trimming left V 1 base short and J 5 bases short, with 12 bases between. Germline-derived CDR1 and CDR2 are SEHNR and FQNEAQ (reference sequence). There are 15 residues in the CDR3. This sequence joins TRBV7-9 and TRBJ2-1, with D tentatively TRBD2 (6 bases). The source is a man aged 45 to 65 in good health. The sample taken for sequencing was blood. CDR3 loop: CASSLVLAGNNEQFF. CDR3 bases: TGTGCCAGCAGCTTAGTGTTGGCGGGGAACAATGAGCAGTTCTTC.